This is a list of T cell receptor beta chains from one sample in a study of CD8+CD57+ T cells in acquired aplastic anemia. TCRdb redid the calling of the reads with MiXCR, one entry per CDR3 protein. Of roughly 170,000 distinct CDR3 sequences in the sample, around 60% were seen once. Sequenced input: sorted CD4+, CD8+, or CD8+CD57+ T cells (not recorded which) from PBMCs. The receptors derive from a human donor in good health. Each CDR3 is given with its conserved first and last residue. Fields, in order: V gene, J gene, clone size, D gene, CDR3 protein, CDR3 DNA. A D gene is named only where the DNA matches it firmly. Part of the rows lack a size; the others show once, few, many or a class for expanded clones.

v_call: TRBV5-6
j_call: TRBJ2-5
clone_size: many
d_call: .
cdr3_aa: CASSLGRGWETQYF
cdr3_nt: TGTGCCAGCAGCTTGGGTAGGGGGTGGGAGACCCAGTACTTC

v_call: TRBV20-1
j_call: TRBJ2-5
clone_size: .
d_call: TRBD2
cdr3_aa: CSARGGGETQYF
cdr3_nt: TGCAGTGCTCGCGGGGGTGGAGAGACCCAGTACTTC

v_call: TRBV7-2
j_call: TRBJ2-1
clone_size: .
d_call: .
cdr3_aa: CASSLARLVAGNEQFF
cdr3_nt: TGTGCCAGCAGCTTAGCGCGTCTCGTCGCGGGAAATGAGCAGTTCTTC

v_call: TRBV9
j_call: TRBJ2-7
clone_size: .
d_call: .
cdr3_aa: CASSVGSDYSYEQYF
cdr3_nt: TGTGCCAGCAGCGTAGGGAGCGACTACTCCTACGAGCAGTACTTC

v_call: TRBV24-1
j_call: TRBJ2-7
clone_size: .
d_call: .
cdr3_aa: CATSDPGQTYEQYF
cdr3_nt: TGTGCCACCAGTGACCCCGGACAGACCTACGAGCAGTACTTC

v_call: TRBV15
j_call: TRBJ1-5
clone_size: .
d_call: TRBD1
cdr3_aa: CATSSAGQFLNQPQHF
cdr3_nt: TGTGCCACCAGCTCAGCGGGACAGTTTTTAAATCAGCCCCAGCATTTT

v_call: TRBV5-8
j_call: TRBJ2-5
clone_size: many
d_call: .
cdr3_aa: CASSLDRGETQYF
cdr3_nt: TGTGCCAGCAGCTTGGACCGGGGAGAGACCCAGTACTTC

v_call: TRBV7-2
j_call: TRBJ1-5
clone_size: .
d_call: .
cdr3_aa: CASSLAGEPQHF
cdr3_nt: TGTGCCAGCAGCTTAGCCGGGGAGCCCCAGCATTTT

v_call: TRBV5-6
j_call: TRBJ2-1
clone_size: .
d_call: TRBD2
cdr3_aa: CASSHGASGSYNEQFF
cdr3_nt: TGTGCCAGCTCCCACGGGGCTAGCGGGTCGTACAATGAGCAGTTCTTC

v_call: TRBV7-2
j_call: TRBJ1-6
clone_size: .
d_call: TRBD1
cdr3_aa: CASSQRTGVDSPLHF
cdr3_nt: TGTGCCAGCAGCCAGCGGACAGGGGTGGACTCACCCCTCCACTTT

v_call: TRBV18
j_call: TRBJ2-3
clone_size: few
d_call: .
cdr3_aa: CASSPPWVDTQYF
cdr3_nt: TGTGCCAGCTCACCACCCTGGGTTGATACGCAGTATTTT

v_call: TRBV7-8
j_call: TRBJ2-1
clone_size: few
d_call: TRBD2
cdr3_aa: CASSFPGLAGGGSSHNEQFF
cdr3_nt: TGTGCCAGCAGCTTTCCGGGACTAGCGGGAGGCGGAAGCTCCCACAATGAGCAGTTCTTC

v_call: TRBV24-1
j_call: TRBJ2-1
clone_size: once
d_call: TRBD2
cdr3_aa: CATSVASGSLVNEQFF
cdr3_nt: TGTGCCACCAGTGTAGCTAGCGGGAGTCTCGTCAATGAGCAGTTCTTC

v_call: TRBV7-3
j_call: TRBJ1-1
clone_size: .
d_call: .
cdr3_aa: CASSFRADTEAFF
cdr3_nt: TGTGCCAGCAGCTTCAGGGCGGACACTGAAGCTTTCTTT

v_call: TRBV20-1
j_call: TRBJ1-2
clone_size: many
d_call: .
cdr3_aa: CSAKQEPAWGAPNYGYTF
cdr3_nt: TGCAGTGCTAAACAAGAACCCGCGTGGGGGGCACCTAACTATGGCTACACCTTC

v_call: TRBV15
j_call: TRBJ1-3
clone_size: .
d_call: .
cdr3_aa: CATQGSGNTIYF
cdr3_nt: TGTGCCACCCAGGGCTCCGGAAACACCATATATTTT

v_call: TRBV27
j_call: TRBJ2-3
clone_size: few
d_call: .
cdr3_aa: CASSFSQGKDTQYF
cdr3_nt: TGTGCCAGCAGTTTTTCACAGGGTAAAGATACGCAGTATTTT

v_call: TRBV13
j_call: TRBJ2-5
clone_size: once
d_call: TRBD1
cdr3_aa: CASSLEQGLDGTEETQYF
cdr3_nt: TGTGCCAGCAGCTTGGAACAGGGGCTTGATGGGACAGAAGAGACCCAGTACTTC

v_call: TRBV6-5
j_call: TRBJ1-2
clone_size: many
d_call: TRBD1
cdr3_aa: CASRGTGLGGYTF
cdr3_nt: TGTGCCAGCAGAGGGACAGGGTTGGGTGGCTACACCTTC

v_call: TRBV13
j_call: TRBJ2-2
clone_size: .
d_call: .
cdr3_aa: CASSFVQGMNTGELFF
cdr3_nt: TGTGCCAGCAGCTTTGTCCAGGGAATGAACACCGGGGAGCTGTTTTTT

v_call: TRBV7-3
j_call: TRBJ2-5
clone_size: .
d_call: .
cdr3_aa: CASSPPDRAETQYF
cdr3_nt: TGTGCCAGCAGCCCCCCGGACAGAGCGGAGACCCAGTACTTC

v_call: TRBV20-1
j_call: TRBJ2-3
clone_size: .
d_call: TRBD2
cdr3_aa: CTCGGLAGGNTQYF
cdr3_nt: TGCACCTGCGGGGGACTAGCGGGGGGGAATACGCAGTATTTT

v_call: TRBV12-3/TRBV12-4
j_call: TRBJ2-1
clone_size: .
d_call: TRBD2
cdr3_aa: CASSYGTSVGNEQFF
cdr3_nt: TGTGCCAGCAGTTATGGGACTAGCGTCGGCAATGAGCAGTTCTTC

v_call: TRBV2
j_call: TRBJ1-2
clone_size: .
d_call: TRBD1
cdr3_aa: CASRDRGHGGYTF
cdr3_nt: TGTGCCAGCAGGGACAGGGGGCATGGTGGCTACACCTTC

v_call: TRBV20-1
j_call: TRBJ2-7
clone_size: .
d_call: .
cdr3_aa: CSAKGGGAYEQYF
cdr3_nt: TGCAGTGCTAAAGGGGGGGGGGCGTACGAGCAGTACTTC

v_call: TRBV2
j_call: TRBJ2-7
clone_size: many
d_call: TRBD2
cdr3_aa: CASSDIQAGGGREQYF
cdr3_nt: TGTGCCAGCAGTGACATTCAAGCGGGAGGGGGACGCGAGCAGTACTTC

v_call: TRBV5-6
j_call: TRBJ2-7
clone_size: .
d_call: .
cdr3_aa: CASSLDPGTLYEQYF
cdr3_nt: TGTGCCAGCAGCTTGGACCCCGGGACTCTTTACGAGCAGTACTTC

v_call: TRBV7-8
j_call: TRBJ2-5
clone_size: .
d_call: TRBD2
cdr3_aa: CASSLASSGRWETQYF
cdr3_nt: TGTGCCAGCAGCTTAGCGAGCAGCGGGAGGTGGGAGACCCAGTACTTC

v_call: TRBV20-1
j_call: TRBJ2-3
clone_size: once
d_call: TRBD2
cdr3_aa: CSAVLAGGRDTQYF
cdr3_nt: TGCAGTGCCGTACTAGCGGGGGGACGAGATACGCAGTATTTT

v_call: TRBV19
j_call: TRBJ2-1
clone_size: .
d_call: .
cdr3_aa: CASSIRDRSGNEQFF
cdr3_nt: TGTGCCAGTAGTATTAGAGACAGGTCTGGGAATGAGCAGTTCTTC

v_call: TRBV7-2
j_call: TRBJ2-5
clone_size: .
d_call: TRBD2
cdr3_aa: CASSFVSGGAGETQYF
cdr3_nt: TGTGCCAGCAGCTTTGTTAGCGGGGGGGCTGGGGAGACCCAGTACTTC

v_call: TRBV29-1
j_call: TRBJ2-7
clone_size: .
d_call: .
cdr3_aa: CSAIGTGANSYEQYF
cdr3_nt: TGCAGCGCTATAGGAACAGGAGCCAACTCCTACGAGCAGTACTTC

v_call: TRBV15
j_call: TRBJ1-1
clone_size: once
d_call: .
cdr3_aa: CATSRVWNTEAFF
cdr3_nt: TGTGCCACCAGCAGAGTTTGGAACACTGAAGCTTTCTTT

v_call: TRBV6-2/TRBV6-3
j_call: TRBJ2-5
clone_size: .
d_call: TRBD2
cdr3_aa: CASSPLGGLAGGPNETQYF
cdr3_nt: TGTGCCAGCAGTCCCCTCGGAGGGCTAGCGGGAGGGCCAAATGAGACCCAGTACTTC

v_call: TRBV7-9
j_call: TRBJ2-7
clone_size: .
d_call: TRBD2
cdr3_aa: CASSLAESGLAGNYEQYF
cdr3_nt: TGTGCCAGCAGCTTAGCTGAGTCGGGCCTAGCGGGGAACTACGAGCAGTACTTC

v_call: TRBV2
j_call: TRBJ2-5
clone_size: .
d_call: TRBD1
cdr3_aa: CAVARQGTQETQYF
cdr3_nt: TGTGCCGTGGCGAGACAGGGGACCCAAGAGACCCAGTACTTC

v_call: TRBV29-1
j_call: TRBJ1-1
clone_size: many
d_call: .
cdr3_aa: CSVATGLNTEAFF
cdr3_nt: TGCAGCGTTGCGACAGGCTTGAACACTGAAGCTTTCTTT

v_call: TRBV5-4
j_call: TRBJ2-5
clone_size: few
d_call: .
cdr3_aa: CASSQVETQYF
cdr3_nt: TGTGCCAGCAGCCAAGTGGAGACCCAGTACTTC

v_call: TRBV13
j_call: TRBJ2-1
clone_size: .
d_call: TRBD2
cdr3_aa: CASSDGTSGANEQFF
cdr3_nt: TGTGCCAGCAGCGACGGGACTAGCGGGGCCAATGAGCAGTTCTTC